This TCR beta chain was observed in a study of cytomegalovirus exposure and HLA in healthy donors. The study, taken as a whole, reports: Later analysis identified several of the most significant clusters that appeared linked to common viral pathogens. Reports indicated that the classifier achieved high specificity and sensitivity in diagnosing cytomegalovirus status. The study recorded around 160 TCR beta chains that were cytomegalovirus-associated.

V gave up 6 bases and J gave up 4 bases; unmatched junction bases: 6. The V gene's germline CDR1 is ENHRY and CDR2 SYGVKD. The CDR3 length is 15 residues. Samples came from healthy bone marrow donors. Primers included in the PCR were 60 Vbeta and 13 Jbeta primers. Clones were read by immunoSEQ multiplex PCR, and TCRdb kept only the in-frame ones, dropping some. Here the sample spans about 160,000 clones, around 83% being singletons. For this clone: Its target is unknown.

Source material: PBMCs. The TCR was taken from a man in his fifties or sixties in good health and CMV-seropositive. The chain links TRBV10-3 to TRBJ2-1; 10 bases fit TRBD2. The DNA for the CDR3 is TGTGCCATCAGACCGAGCGGGGGGGAATACAATGAGCAGTTCTTC. It is translated as CAIRPSGGEYNEQFF.